This T cell receptor (beta chain) was captured by sequencing in a study of CD8 T cells in ankylosing spondylitis. The table lists this clonotype with many counts. TCRdb processed the 5' RACE reads anew with MiXCR; each CDR3 protein has one entry. The profile shows some 87,000 distinct CDR3 sequences, about 9% of them singletons. Trimming removed 0 bases at V and 4 bases at J, with 3 bases between. CDR1 and CDR2 (germline): SNHLY, FYNNEI. CDR3 length: 12 residues. This receptor was obtained from a male donor with ankylosing spondylitis or in good health (not recorded which). Sample: blood, either unsorted or a sorted T cell fraction (not recorded which). This chain links TRBV2 with TRBJ1-2; D ambiguous. CDR3 coding DNA: TGTGCCAGCAGTGAAGCAGGCTATGGCTACACCTTC. This codes for CASSEAGYGYTF.